The 21 T cell receptor beta chains below were found in one sample sequenced in a study of cytomegalovirus exposure and HLA in healthy donors. The PCR employed 60 Vbeta primers together with 13 Jbeta primers. Data came from immunoSEQ multiplex PCR; TCRdb stores just in-frame clones and leaves some out. There are 35,000 to 50,000 clones in the sample; around 65% occur only once, and roughly 9.3% lies in the top ten. The sequenced material came from PBMCs. The source of these receptors is a human donor in good health.

This clone was counted only a few times. The rearrangement uses TRBV7-9 and TRBJ1-4; TRBD1 matches 7 bases. The CDR3 sequence is 12 residues long. V trimming: 5 bases; J trimming: 11 bases; junction bases outside the gene matches: 5. The germline CDR1 and CDR2 sequences are SEHNR and FQNEAQ (reference sequence). The CDR3, as DNA: TGTGCCAGCAGCGCCGACAGGGATAAACTGTTTTTT. This codes for CASSADRDKLFF. Complete variable domain (other parts from reference TRBV7-9 and TRBJ1-4): DTGVSQNPRHKITKRGQNVTFRCDPISEHNRLYWYRQTLGQGPEFLTYFQNEAQLEKSRLLSDRFSAERPKGSFSTLEIQRTEQGDSAMYLCASSADRDKLFFGSGTQLSVL.

In DNA form, the CDR3 reads TGCGCCAGCAGCCGGACAGGGGGTAACACTGAAGCTTTCTTT. Translating it yields CASSRTGGNTEAFF. The chain joins TRBV4-1 to TRBJ1-1, with TRBD1 matching 10 bases. V was clipped by 4 bases and J by 2 bases; unmatched bases: 1. The germline V gene encodes CDR1 MGHRA and CDR2 YSYEKL. The CDR3 consists of 14 residues.

The rearrangement uses TRBV7-9 and TRBJ1-2; the D is unclear. The length of the CDR3 is 12 residues. Trimming removed 2 bases from V and 7 bases from J, with 8 bases in between. Germline lookup yields CDR1 SEHNR and CDR2 FQNEAQ (reference sequence). This chain's CDR3 is CASSLPNGGYTF. Written as DNA, the CDR3 is TGTGCCAGCAGCTTACCGAACGGTGGCTACACCTTC.

The chain recombines TRBV7-6 with TRBJ2-7, with TRBD2 matching 7 bases. The CDR3 extends over 13 amino acids. Trimming took 2 bases from V and 7 from J; bases not matched to a gene: 5. From germline, CDR1 is SGHVS and CDR2 FNYEAQ. The CDR3 nucleotides are TGTGCCAGCAGCTTATCAACGCGGGGGGAGCAGTACTTC. It specifies CASSLSTRGEQYF.

The chain links TRBV29-1 to TRBJ1-1, with a tentative D call TRBD1 (5 bases). From germline, CDR1 is SQVTM and CDR2 ANQGSEA. Trimming left V 6 bases short and J 1 base short, with 9 bases between. The CDR3 spans 12 residues. In DNA form, the CDR3 reads TGCAGCGTCCGCGGGGGGAACACTGAAGCTTTCTTT. Encoded protein: CSVRGGNTEAFF.

This chain connects TRBV2 to TRBJ2-7; TRBD1 matches at 12 bases. J was trimmed by 4 bases and V by 8 bases; bases with no gene match: 9. Per the germline V gene, CDR1 is SNHLY and CDR2 is FYNNEI. The CDR3 runs 15 residues. The DNA for the CDR3 is TGTGCCAGCGGATTGGGGACAGGGGGCGTGTACGAGCAGTACTTC. This sequence encodes CASGLGTGGVYEQYF. Using reference TRBV2 and TRBJ2-7 for the parts outside the CDR3, the full variable domain is EPEVTQTPSHQVTQMGQEVILRCVPISNHLYFYWYRQILGQKVEFLVSFYNNEISEKSEIFDDQFSVERPDGSNFTLKIRSTKLEDSAMYFCASGLGTGGVYEQYFGPGTRLTVT.

This clone was detected only a few times. The rearrangement uses TRBV6-5 and TRBJ2-7; TRBD2 might be the D (5 bases). CDR3 length equals 13 residues. CDR1 and CDR2 (germline): MNHEY, SVGAGI. Trimming pared 4 bases from V and 4 bases from J, leaving 11 bases between. The CDR3 loop is CASSSRVRYEQYF. The CDR3 DNA is TGTGCCAGCAGTTCGAGGGTGAGGTACGAGCAGTACTTC.

The V gene is TRBV6-1, the J gene TRBJ1-2, with a tentative D call TRBD1 (5 bases). Trimming stripped 6 bases from V and 8 bases from J, with 16 bases between. The CDR3 covers 13 residues. Per germline, CDR1 MNHNS and CDR2 SASEGT. CDR3 nucleotide sequence: TGTGCCAGCAGGGCCGGGGGGACGGACGGCTACACCTTC. This encodes CASRAGGTDGYTF.

This chain joins TRBV4-2 and TRBJ1-1, with a tentative D call TRBD1 (6 bases). This CDR3 comprises 12 residues. Trimming took off 4 bases at V and 8 bases at J, with 11 bases between the two ends. From germline, CDR1 is LGHNA and CDR2 YNFKEQ. The CDR3 spells CASSPQGGEAFF. CDR3 sequence (DNA): TGTGCCAGCAGCCCACAGGGCGGGGAAGCTTTCTTT.

V usage is TRBV7-6 and J usage is TRBJ1-2; no firm D call. The germline V gene has CDR1 SGHVS and CDR2 FNYEAQ. V shed 5 bases and J shed 9 bases, with 13 bases lying between them. The length of the CDR3 is 12 residues. Here the CDR3 reads CASSPLLRSYTF. CDR3 DNA sequence: TGTGCCAGCAGCCCACTATTGAGGAGCTACACCTTC.

J is TRBJ2-1 and V is TRBV14; maybe TRBD2 (5 bases). Germline-derived CDR1 and CDR2 are SGHDN and FVKESK. V lost 4 bases and J lost 0, with 13 bases in between. The CDR3 length is 16 residues. CDR3 protein: CASSPIEGGSYNEQFF. Here the CDR3 DNA reads TGTGCCAGCAGCCCGATCGAAGGAGGCTCCTACAATGAGCAGTTCTTC.

The chain recombines TRBV7-3 with TRBJ2-3; D is uncertain. The CDR3 contains 15 residues. Trimming took 5 bases from V and 2 from J, leaving 14 bases between them. CDR1 SGHTA and CDR2 FQGTGA come from the germline V gene. The CDR3 reads CASSPTLGATDTQYF. Here the CDR3 DNA reads TGTGCCAGCAGCCCCACATTAGGAGCCACAGATACGCAGTATTTT.

Written as DNA, the CDR3 is TGTGCCAGCAGTTACAGGGGTTTCGGTAACTATGGCTACACCTTC. Amino acids: CASSYRGFGNYGYTF. The V gene is TRBV6-5, the J gene TRBJ1-2; a possible D gene is TRBD1 (5 bases). The germline V gene encodes CDR1 MNHEY and CDR2 SVGAGI. This CDR3 has 15 residues. V lost 2 bases and J 1 base, leaving 11 bases between the germline ends.

The rearrangement uses TRBV6-6 and TRBJ2-2; perhaps TRBD1 as D (5 bases). The CDR3 has 14 residues. Germline CDR1 is MNHNY and CDR2 is SVGAGI (reference sequence). Trimming cost V 8 bases and J 5 bases, with 15 bases left between them. This CDR3 reads CASLPDSITGELFF. The DNA for the CDR3 is TGTGCCAGCCTTCCCGACAGTATAACCGGGGAGCTGTTTTTT.

The chain joins TRBV7-2 to TRBJ1-2, with TRBD1 as a possible D gene (6 bases). V was shortened by 5 bases and J by 4 bases, with 17 bases between the two germline ends. CDR1 is SGHTA, CDR2 FQGNSA, per germline. This CDR3 has 15 residues. The CDR3 loop reads CASSLRGGQVYGYTF. The CDR3 nucleotides read TGTGCCAGCAGCCTAAGGGGGGGGCAGGTCTATGGCTACACCTTC.

Points on this clone: The junction shows a germline mismatch at one end, possibly a read error. This chain joins TRBV6-5 and TRBJ1-1; possible D gene TRBD1, 5 bases. CDR3 length: 14 amino acids. CDR1 is MNHEY, CDR2 SVGAGI, per germline. The CDR3 DNA sequence: TGTGCCAGCCGGCCCGAGGGGAGGGAGCTCCTCCTGGTCTTT. It translates to CASRPEGRELLLVF.

The chain combines TRBV28 with TRBJ2-7; a possible D gene is TRBD1 (5 bases). The germline CDR1 and CDR2 sequences are MDHEN and SYDVKM. The CDR3 extends over 13 amino acids. The V end was cut by 8 bases, the J end by 11 bases, with 22 bases between. The CDR3 DNA reads TGTGCCAGCGGAGAGTTAGTCAGTGGACAAAAGTACTTC. Translated: CASGELVSGQKYF.

The chain has TRBV11-3 and TRBJ2-1, with 10 bases fitting TRBD2. Germline V gives CDR1 SGHNT, CDR2 YENEEA. V dropped 8 bases and J dropped 0; count of bases not matched to a gene: 1. This CDR3 region has 14 residues. DNA for the CDR3: TGTGCCAGCCAGCGGGGGGGCTCCTACAATGAGCAGTTCTTC. Encoded protein: CASQRGGSYNEQFF.

This clone was picked up one time. This chain connects TRBV5-6 to TRBJ2-1; TRBD1 matches at 9 bases. Germline CDR1 is SGHDT and CDR2 is YYEEEE. V was pared by 3 bases and J by 7 bases, with 8 bases of the junction left unmatched. The CDR3 has 15 residues. CDR3 bases: TGTGCCAGCAGCTATCGTCGGACAGGGGATAATGAGCAGTTCTTC. Translation gives CASSYRRTGDNEQFF.

The gene calls are TRBV11-2 and TRBJ1-2, with TRBD1 identical over 7 bases. CDR1 SGHAT and CDR2 FQNNGV come from the germline V gene. The CDR3 length is 13 residues. The V gene end was trimmed by 6 bases and the J gene end by 4 bases; junction bases not matched to a gene: 5. This CDR3 is CASSPGQFYGYTF. The CDR3 nucleotides read TGTGCCAGCAGTCCGGGACAGTTCTATGGCTACACCTTC.

This chain uses TRBV5-4 with TRBJ2-3; maybe TRBD1 (5 bases). Germline values: CDR1 SGHNT, CDR2 YYREEE (reference sequence). Between the trimmed V and J ends, which lost 2 bases and 5 bases, there was a span of 9 bases. The CDR3 is 13 residues long. The CDR3 DNA sequence: TGTGCCAGCAGCTTAGGACAAGGAGATACGCAGTATTTT. This translates into CASSLGQGDTQYF.